This T cell receptor beta chain was retrieved from a study of OX40 agonist ivuxolimab in advanced cancers. About the study: A partial response was reached by three patients: one with hepatocellular carcinoma and two with cutaneous melanoma. Study conclusions and caveats: Antigen specificity of clonally expanded peripheral T cells was not established.

Sequencing used immunoSEQ multiplex PCR; TCRdb keeps in-frame clones, though not all of them. Of around 50,000 clones in the sample, approximately 75% were seen once. Details on this clone: The antigen is undetermined. One end of the junction varies from germline; a read error may be responsible.

The source material was CD4+ or CD8+ T cells sorted from blood, sampled in a trial of the OX40 agonist ivuxolimab. The sequence was obtained from an adult with an advanced solid tumor such as melanoma, head and neck, liver or kidney cancer.

As DNA, the CDR3 is TGTGCCGGCAGCCCGCGGAGTAGCGGTTCCTACGAGCAGTACTTC. Protein: CAGSPRSSGSYEQYF. The J gene is TRBJ2-7, the V gene TRBV7-8; D is possibly TRBD2 (6 bases). CDR1 is SGHVS, CDR2 FQNEAQ, per germline. The CDR3 sequence is 15 residues long.